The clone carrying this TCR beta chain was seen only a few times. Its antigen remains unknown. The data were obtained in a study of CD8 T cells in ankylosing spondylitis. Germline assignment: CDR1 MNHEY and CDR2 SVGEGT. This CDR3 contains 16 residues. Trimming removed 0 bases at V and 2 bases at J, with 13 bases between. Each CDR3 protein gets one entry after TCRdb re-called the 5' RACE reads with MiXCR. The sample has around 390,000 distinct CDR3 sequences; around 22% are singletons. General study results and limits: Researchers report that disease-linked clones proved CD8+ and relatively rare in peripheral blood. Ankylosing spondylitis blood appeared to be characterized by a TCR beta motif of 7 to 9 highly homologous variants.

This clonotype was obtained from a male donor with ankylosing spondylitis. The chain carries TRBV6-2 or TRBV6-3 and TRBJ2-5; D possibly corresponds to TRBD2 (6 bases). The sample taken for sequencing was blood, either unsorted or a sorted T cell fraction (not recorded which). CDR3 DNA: TGTGCCAGCAGTTACTCAGGTGTTCGGGGGCAAGAGACCCAGTACTTC. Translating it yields CASSYSGVRGQETQYF.